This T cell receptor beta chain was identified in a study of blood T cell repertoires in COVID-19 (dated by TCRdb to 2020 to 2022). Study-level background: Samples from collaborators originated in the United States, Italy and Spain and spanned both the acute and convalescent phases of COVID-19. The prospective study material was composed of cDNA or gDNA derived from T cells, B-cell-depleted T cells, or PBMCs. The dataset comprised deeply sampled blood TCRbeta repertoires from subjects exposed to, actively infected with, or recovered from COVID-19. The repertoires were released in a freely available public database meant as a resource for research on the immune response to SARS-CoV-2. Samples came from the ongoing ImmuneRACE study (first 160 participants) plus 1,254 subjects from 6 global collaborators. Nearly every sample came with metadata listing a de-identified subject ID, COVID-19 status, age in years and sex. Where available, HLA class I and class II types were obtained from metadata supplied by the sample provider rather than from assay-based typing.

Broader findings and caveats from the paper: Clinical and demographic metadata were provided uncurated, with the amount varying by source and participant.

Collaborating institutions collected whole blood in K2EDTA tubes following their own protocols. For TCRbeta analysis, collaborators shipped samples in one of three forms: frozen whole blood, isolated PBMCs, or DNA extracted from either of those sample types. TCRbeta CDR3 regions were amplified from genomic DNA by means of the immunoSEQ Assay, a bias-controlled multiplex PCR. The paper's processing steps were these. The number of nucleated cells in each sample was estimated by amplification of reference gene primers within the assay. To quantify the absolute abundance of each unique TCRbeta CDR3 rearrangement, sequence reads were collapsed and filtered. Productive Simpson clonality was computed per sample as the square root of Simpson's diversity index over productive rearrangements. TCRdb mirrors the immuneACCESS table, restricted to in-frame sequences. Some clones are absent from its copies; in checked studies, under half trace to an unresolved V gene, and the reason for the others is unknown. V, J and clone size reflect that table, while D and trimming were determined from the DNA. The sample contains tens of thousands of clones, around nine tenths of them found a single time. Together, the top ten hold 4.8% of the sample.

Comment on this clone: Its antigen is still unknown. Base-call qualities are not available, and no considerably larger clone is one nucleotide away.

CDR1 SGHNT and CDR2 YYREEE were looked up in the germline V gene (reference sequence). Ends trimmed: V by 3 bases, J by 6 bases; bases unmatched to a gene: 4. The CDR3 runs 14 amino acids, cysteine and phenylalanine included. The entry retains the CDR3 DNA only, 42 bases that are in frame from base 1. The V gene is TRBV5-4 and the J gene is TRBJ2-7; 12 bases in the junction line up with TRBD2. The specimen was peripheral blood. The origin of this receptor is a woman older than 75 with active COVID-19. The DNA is TGTGCCAGCAGCTCTAGCGGGAGGGTCCTCGAGCAGTACTTC. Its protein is CASSSSGRVLEQYF.